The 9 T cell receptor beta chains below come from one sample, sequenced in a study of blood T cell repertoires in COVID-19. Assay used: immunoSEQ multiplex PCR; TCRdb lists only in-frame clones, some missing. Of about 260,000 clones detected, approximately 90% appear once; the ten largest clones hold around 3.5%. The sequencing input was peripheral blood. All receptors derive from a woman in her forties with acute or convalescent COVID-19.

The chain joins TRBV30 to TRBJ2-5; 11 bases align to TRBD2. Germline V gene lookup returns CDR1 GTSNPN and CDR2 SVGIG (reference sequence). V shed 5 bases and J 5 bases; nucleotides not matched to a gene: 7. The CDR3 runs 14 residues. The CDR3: CAWDSGGARETQYF. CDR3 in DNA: TGTGCCTGGGATAGCGGGGGGGCTAGGGAGACCCAGTACTTC.

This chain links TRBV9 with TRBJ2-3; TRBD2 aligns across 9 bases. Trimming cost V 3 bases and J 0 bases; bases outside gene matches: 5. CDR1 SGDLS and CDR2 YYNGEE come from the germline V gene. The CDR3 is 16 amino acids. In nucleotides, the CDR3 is TGTGCCAGCAGCGGATCAGCGGGGGGAAGCACAGATACGCAGTATTTT. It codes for CASSGSAGGSTDTQYF.

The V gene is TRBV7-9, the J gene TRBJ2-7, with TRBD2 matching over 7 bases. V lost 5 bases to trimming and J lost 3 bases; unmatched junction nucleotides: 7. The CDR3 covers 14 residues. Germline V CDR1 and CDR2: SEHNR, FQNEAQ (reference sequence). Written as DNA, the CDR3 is TGTGCCAGCAGCAGCGGGACCGAGTTCTACGAGCAGTACGTC. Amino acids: CASSSGTEFYEQYV.

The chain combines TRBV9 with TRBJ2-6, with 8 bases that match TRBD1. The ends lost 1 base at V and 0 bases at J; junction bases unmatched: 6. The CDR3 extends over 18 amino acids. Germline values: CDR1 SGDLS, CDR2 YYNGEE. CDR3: CASSVSPGGRSGANVLTF. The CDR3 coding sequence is TGTGCCAGCAGCGTATCCCCAGGGGGCCGCTCTGGGGCCAACGTCCTGACTTTC. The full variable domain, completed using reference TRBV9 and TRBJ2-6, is DSGVTQTPKHLITATGQRVTLRCSPRSGDLSVYWYQQSLDQGLQFLIQYYNGEERAKGNILERFSAQQFPDLHSELNLSSLELGDSALYFCASSVSPGGRSGANVLTFGAGSRLTVL.

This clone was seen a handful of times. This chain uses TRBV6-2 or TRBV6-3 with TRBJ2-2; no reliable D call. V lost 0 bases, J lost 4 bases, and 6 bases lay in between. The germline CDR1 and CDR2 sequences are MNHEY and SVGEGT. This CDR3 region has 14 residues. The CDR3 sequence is CASSYSTPTGELFF. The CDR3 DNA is TGTGCCAGCAGTTACTCAACACCCACCGGGGAGCTGTTTTTT.

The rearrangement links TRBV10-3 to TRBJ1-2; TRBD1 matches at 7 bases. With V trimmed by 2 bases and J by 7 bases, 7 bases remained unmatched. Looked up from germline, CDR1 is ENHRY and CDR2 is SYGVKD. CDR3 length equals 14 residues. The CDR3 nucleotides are TGTGCCATCAGTGAGCCACTGACAGGGCTTGGCTACACCTTC. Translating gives CAISEPLTGLGYTF.

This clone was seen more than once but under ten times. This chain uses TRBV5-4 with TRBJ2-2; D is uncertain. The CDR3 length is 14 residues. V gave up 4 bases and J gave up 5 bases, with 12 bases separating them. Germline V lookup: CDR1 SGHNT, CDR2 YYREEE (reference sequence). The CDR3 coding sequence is TGTGCCAGCAGCCCCCCCAGCGTGACCGGGGAGCTGTTTTTT. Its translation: CASSPPSVTGELFF.

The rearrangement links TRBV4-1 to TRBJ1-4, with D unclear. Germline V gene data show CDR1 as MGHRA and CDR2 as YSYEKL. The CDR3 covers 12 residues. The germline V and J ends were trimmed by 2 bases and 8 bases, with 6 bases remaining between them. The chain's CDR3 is CASSQPLEKLFF. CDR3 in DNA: TGCGCCAGCAGCCAACCCCTAGAAAAACTGTTTTTT.

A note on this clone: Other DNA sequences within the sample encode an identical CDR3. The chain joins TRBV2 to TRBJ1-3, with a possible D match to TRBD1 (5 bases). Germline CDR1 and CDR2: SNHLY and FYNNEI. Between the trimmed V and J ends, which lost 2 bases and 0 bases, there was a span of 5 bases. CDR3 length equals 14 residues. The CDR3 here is CASSETGSGNTIYF. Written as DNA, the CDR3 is TGTGCCAGCAGTGAAACAGGCTCTGGAAACACCATATATTTT.